The next 4 T cell receptor beta chains were all read from a single sample in a study of Graves' ophthalmopathy and Graves' hyperthyroidism. Amplification of TCR beta CDR3 regions used RNA transcripts. The library came from an HTBI-primed first-round RT-PCR and a second-round multiplex PCR. Each CDR3 protein is one row after TCRdb ran MiXCR on the multiplex PCR reads. The sample lists 500,000 to 600,000 distinct CDR3 sequences, approximately 35% occurring once. What was sequenced was peripheral blood or thyroid tissue (not recorded which). The receptors come from an adult man with Graves' hyperthyroidism.

The chain is built from TRBV19 and TRBJ2-7, with D perhaps given as TRBD1 or TRBD2 (5 bases each). Per the germline V gene, CDR1 is LNHDA and CDR2 is SQIVND (reference sequence). V lost 9 bases and J lost 3, with 15 bases in between. The CDR3 length is 13 residues. DNA of the CDR3: TGTGCCAGCGGGACCCTAAACTTCTACGAGCAGTACTTC. Its protein is CASGTLNFYEQYF.

As concerns this clonotype: At one end the junction does not follow the germline gene, possibly because of a read error. The chain uses TRBV10-3 and TRBJ1-5; 10 nucleotides align to TRBD1. The CDR3 totals 18 residues. Germline V gene sequence: CDR1 ENHRY, CDR2 SYGVKD. The CDR3 is CASSYGTGVGRSNQPQHF. The CDR3 DNA is TGTGCCAGCAGTTATGGGACAGGGGTCGGTAGGAGCAATCAGCCCCAGCATTTT.

This chain joins TRBV29-1 and TRBJ1-1; a weak D match, TRBD1 (5 bases). V shed 8 bases and J shed 5 bases, with 15 bases lying between them. Germline loops: CDR1 SQVTM, CDR2 ANQGSEA. CDR3 length equals 12 residues. DNA of the CDR3: TGCAGCAGTTCCCCGGGGGGGACTGAAGCTTTCTTT. Protein: CSSSPGGTEAFF.

This clonotype occurred many times. The CDR3 sequence is CASSQDGTGSNQPQHF. DNA of the CDR3: TGTGCCAGCAGCCAGGACGGGACAGGCTCCAATCAGCCCCAGCATTTT. V and J are TRBV4-2 and TRBJ1-5; 8 bases are shared with TRBD1. Per germline, CDR1 LGHNA and CDR2 YNFKEQ. CDR3 length equals 16 residues. The V and J ends lost 3 bases and 3 bases, in that order; junction bases with no gene match: 7.